Below are 8 T cell receptor beta chains sequenced from a single sample in a study of cytomegalovirus exposure and HLA in healthy donors. The PCR made use of 60 Vbeta and 13 Jbeta primers. This table comes from immunoSEQ multiplex PCR, and its TCRdb copy is limited to in-frame clones, with some not included. The table lists over 130,000 clones, around 75% of them singletons, with 1.2% in the top ten. The sample was PBMCs. All receptors come from a female donor in good health and CMV-seronegative.

The J gene is TRBJ1-5, the V gene TRBV6-5; D possibly corresponds to TRBD1 (5 bases). This CDR3 is built from 15 residues. V was cut by 5 bases and J by 1 base, with 12 bases left in between. CDR1 is MNHEY and CDR2 is SVGAGI in the germline V gene. The CDR3 DNA reads TGTGCCAGCAGTCGGGACTCCCTAAGCAATCAGCCCCAGCATTTT. Translation gives CASSRDSLSNQPQHF.

V and J are TRBV5-1 and TRBJ2-3, with 7 bases identical to TRBD2. This CDR3 has 16 residues. The V segment lost 4 bases and the J segment 2 bases; nucleotides outside the gene matches: 10. Germline V lookup: CDR1 SGHRS, CDR2 YFSETQ. The CDR3 reads CASSPGGAGVTDTQYF. The CDR3 DNA is TGCGCCAGCAGCCCCGGAGGCGCGGGAGTCACAGATACGCAGTATTTT. Using reference TRBV5-1 and TRBJ2-3 for the parts outside the CDR3, the full variable domain is KAGVTQTPRYLIKTRGQQVTLSCSPISGHRSVSWYQQTPGQGLQFLFEYFSETQRNKGNFPGRFSGRQFSNSRSEMNVSTLELGDSALYLCASSPGGAGVTDTQYFGPGTRLTVL.

The V gene is TRBV5-1, the J gene TRBJ2-7; 9 bases align to TRBD1. CDR1 is SGHRS, CDR2 YFSETQ, per germline. The J segment lost 6 bases and the V segment lost 4 bases, leaving 8 bases of the junction unmatched. CDR3 length: 14 residues. This chain's CDR3 is CASSLRTGVAEQYF. DNA of the CDR3: TGCGCCAGCAGCCTGCGGACAGGGGTCGCCGAGCAGTACTTC.

This clone appeared once. The rearrangement uses TRBV6-6 and TRBJ1-5; no clear D. Per the germline V gene, CDR1 is MNHNY and CDR2 is SVGAGI (reference sequence). V was trimmed by 2 bases and J by 3 bases, leaving 8 bases between them. This CDR3 has 14 residues. The DNA of the CDR3 is TGTGCCAGCAGTTACACGGGAGACAATCAGCCCCAGCATTTT. This gives the protein CASSYTGDNQPQHF.

The chain recombines TRBV5-8 with TRBJ1-2; D is unresolved. V lost 4 bases and J 4 bases, leaving 11 bases between the germline ends. Per germline, CDR1 SGHTS and CDR2 YDEGEE. The CDR3 has 13 amino acids. CDR3 bases: TGTGCCAGCAGCAAGACACGTAGCTATGGCTACACCTTC. This gives the protein CASSKTRSYGYTF.

The chain combines TRBV27 with TRBJ2-3; the D gene is possibly TRBD1 (5 bases). Trimming took 3 bases from V and 3 from J, leaving 10 bases between them. The CDR3 consists of 14 residues. Per the germline V gene, CDR1 is MNHEY and CDR2 is SMNVEV (reference sequence). CDR3 sequence: CASSFREGTDTQYF. The CDR3 DNA is TGTGCCAGCAGTTTCAGGGAAGGTACAGATACGCAGTATTTT.

V is TRBV7-9 and J is TRBJ2-7, with no clear D. Germline assignment: CDR1 SEHNR and CDR2 FQNEAQ (reference sequence). The germline V and J ends were trimmed by 0 bases and 5 bases, with 11 bases remaining between them. CDR3 length equals 14 residues. The chain's CDR3 is CASSLANQAHEQYF. The CDR3, as DNA: TGTGCCAGCAGCTTAGCGAACCAGGCCCACGAGCAGTACTTC. Combining the CDR3 with reference TRBV7-9 and TRBJ2-7 gives the whole variable domain DTGVSQNPRHKITKRGQNVTFRCDPISEHNRLYWYRQTLGQGPEFLTYFQNEAQLEKSRLLSDRFSAERPKGSFSTLEIQRTEQGDSAMYLCASSLANQAHEQYFGPGTRLTVT.

The chain recombines TRBV7-2 with TRBJ2-7, with D perhaps matching TRBD1 (6 bases). Germline values: CDR1 SGHTA, CDR2 FQGNSA. This CDR3 contains 13 residues. The ends were cut back, 3 bases at V and 3 bases at J, with 9 bases in the middle. CDR3 DNA sequence: TGTGCCAGCAGCTTCGGACAGAACTACGAGCAGTACTTC. Protein product: CASSFGQNYEQYF.